One and the same sample provided the 20 T cell receptor beta chains below, sequenced in a study of Graves' ophthalmopathy and Graves' hyperthyroidism (dated by TCRdb to 2016 to 2019). The sequencer was an Illumina HiSeq 2000. For repertoire sequencing, TCR beta CDR3 regions were amplified from RNA transcripts. The first round of RT-PCR was done with HTBI primers and the Qiagen OneStep RT-PCR kit, and was followed by a second round of multiplex PCR, then size selection and purification. TCRdb ran its own pipeline on the public reads, namely fastp trimming at Q25 and MiXCR clone calling, and kept in-frame beta chains. Each CDR3 protein gets just one entry, which takes the most common genes and DNA from the rows behind it. This sample is represented by about 700,000 distinct CDR3 sequences; just over 40% of them were singletons. The biggest ten clones account for 3.3% of the sample. Sequenced material: peripheral blood. Receptors originate from an adult man with Graves' ophthalmopathy.

A few counts support this clonotype. The V gene is TRBV7-9, the J gene TRBJ1-5, with no clear D. The CDR3 consists of 13 residues. Deletions cut 8 bases from V and 1 base from J, with 9 bases between. Germline V gene sequence: CDR1 SEHNR, CDR2 FQNEAQ (reference sequence). The DNA for the CDR3 is TGTGCCAGCGTTGGTGACAGCAATCAGCCCCAGCATTTT. Translation gives CASVGDSNQPQHF. Full variable domain (rest looked up from reference TRBV7-9 and TRBJ1-5): DTGVSQNPRHKITKRGQNVTFRCDPISEHNRLYWYRQTLGQGPEFLTYFQNEAQLEKSRLLSDRFSAERPKGSFSTLEIQRTEQGDSAMYLCASVGDSNQPQHFGDGTRLSIL.

V is TRBV12-3 or TRBV12-4 and J is TRBJ2-6; D might be TRBD2 (6 bases). Trimming shortened V by 5 bases and J by 4 bases, and 18 bases separated the two germline ends. CDR3 length equals 17 residues. In nucleotides, the CDR3 is TGTGCCAGCAGTCTTCCGGGACCCGCGGGGGGGGCCAACGTCCTGACTTTC. Protein sequence: CASSLPGPAGGANVLTF.

The chain recombines TRBV19 with TRBJ1-5, with 7 bases lining up with TRBD1. V shed 0 bases, J shed 2 bases, and the junction held 4 bases outside the gene matches. This CDR3 spans 16 amino acids. From germline, CDR1 is LNHDA and CDR2 SQIVND (reference sequence). This chain's CDR3 is CASSIEGGSGNQPQHF. The CDR3 DNA reads as TGTGCCAGTAGTATAGAAGGGGGCTCTGGCAATCAGCCCCAGCATTTT.

About this clonotype itself: A read error may be the cause here, since a much bigger clone is one base away. DNA of the CDR3: TGTGCCAACAGCGTCAAACAGGGGTACTATGGCTACACCTTC. Its translation is CANSVKQGYYGYTF. The V gene is TRBV9, the J gene TRBJ1-2, with 7 nucleotides matching TRBD1. The V gene's germline CDR1 is SGDLS and CDR2 YYNGEE. This CDR3 region has 14 residues.

For this clonotype: The limits of the CDR3 on the DNA are not certain, so only TCRdb's listed CDR3 is given. The rearrangement joins TRBV7-2 to TRBJ1-5; the table's D call, TRBD1, was not checked against the DNA. The CDR3 is 13 amino acids long, termini counted. Germline V lookup: CDR1 SGHTA, CDR2 FQGNSA. The CDR3 loop reads CASSFGAGAYEHF.

On this clonotype itself: This may stem from a read error, because a much larger clone lies one nucleotide away. The chain is built from TRBV7-2 and TRBJ2-7; 12 bases line up with TRBD2. The CDR3 has 15 amino acids. The V gene end was trimmed by 7 bases and the J gene end by 4 bases; junction bases not matched to a gene: 8. Germline lookup yields CDR1 SGHTA and CDR2 FQGNSA. CDR3 amino acids: CTSNPSGGASYEQYF. CDR3 sequence (DNA): TGTACCAGCAACCCTAGCGGGGGGGCGTCTTACGAGCAGTACTTC.

Points on this clonotype: A much bigger clone sits one base away, suggesting this may be a read error. The chain is built from TRBV4-3 and TRBJ2-5; D is unclear. Germline CDR1 and CDR2: LGHNA and YSLEER. CDR3 length: 15 residues. CDR3 sequence: CASGQGLAWIETQYF. The DNA of the CDR3 is TGCGCCAGCGGCCAAGGCCTTGCATGGATCGAGACCCAGTACTTC.

The chain carries TRBV10-3 and TRBJ2-7; 10 nucleotides match TRBD2. CDR3 size: 12 residues. The germline CDR1 and CDR2 sequences are ENHRY and SYGVKD. The junction had 5 bases not matched to a gene; V was cut back by 11 bases and J by 4 bases. The CDR3 region is CAGGLAVYEQYF. The CDR3 coding sequence is TGTGCCGGAGGACTAGCGGTATACGAGCAGTACTTC.

This clonotype was found many times. The chain is built from TRBV5-1 and TRBJ1-2, with 8 bases that match TRBD1. Germline loops: CDR1 SGHRS, CDR2 YFSETQ. CDR3 length: 13 residues. The trim removed 7 bases at V and 3 bases at J, leaving 5 bases unmatched. Here the CDR3 reads CASRDRLDYGYTF. In DNA form, the CDR3 reads TGCGCCAGCCGGGACAGGCTTGACTATGGCTACACCTTC.

Concerning this clonotype: Compared with germline, one end of the junction differs, possibly owing to a read error. This rearrangement joins TRBV10-3 to TRBJ1-1, with 7 bases fitting TRBD1. CDR1 ENHRY and CDR2 SYGVKD come from the germline V gene. This CDR3 has 15 residues. This CDR3 is CASSESRGRATEAFF. Written as DNA, the CDR3 is TGTGCCAGCAGTGAAAGTAGGGGGCGCGCCACTGAAGCTTTCTTT.

The chain uses TRBV10-3 and TRBJ1-1; possibly TRBD1 for D (6 bases). The CDR3 sequence is 14 residues long. V was trimmed by 10 bases and J by 3 bases, leaving 18 bases between them. Germline V gives CDR1 ENHRY, CDR2 SYGVKD. The CDR3 reads CATLLGGGDTEAFF. For the CDR3, the DNA is TGTGCCACCCTCTTAGGGGGGGGGGACACTGAAGCTTTCTTT.

This rearrangement joins TRBV7-2 to TRBJ1-3; tentative D call: TRBD1 (5 bases). V was clipped by 5 bases and J by 2 bases, with 10 bases between them. Germline V CDR1 and CDR2: SGHTA, FQGNSA. There are 14 residues in the CDR3. The CDR3 bases are TGTGCCAGCAGCCCCCGGGGGACTGGAAACACCATATATTTT. It encodes CASSPRGTGNTIYF.

Many counts were recorded for this clonotype. This sequence joins TRBV15 and TRBJ2-3; D not certain. V was clipped by 1 base and J by 6 bases, with 11 bases between them. Germline lookup yields CDR1 LNHNV and CDR2 YYDKDF (reference sequence). The CDR3 loop spans 14 amino acids. CDR3 loop: CATSRGTVGDTQYF. In DNA form, the CDR3 reads TGTGCCACCAGCAGAGGAACGGTGGGCGATACGCAGTATTTT.

Comments on this clonotype: A clone one base away is much larger, so this may be a read error. The chain joins TRBV7-6 to TRBJ1-6; possible D gene TRBD1, 5 bases. Germline assignment: CDR1 SGHVS and CDR2 FNYEAQ. CDR3 size: 14 residues. In DNA, the CDR3 is TGTGCCGGCAGCACCCGGGGGGAACATTCACCCCTCCACTTT. Protein sequence: CAGSTRGEHSPLHF.

This clonotype has at least ten counts. This sequence joins TRBV14 and TRBJ2-2; D gene uncertain. CDR1 is SGHDN, CDR2 FVKESK, per germline. Trimming pared 4 bases from V and 4 bases from J, leaving 10 bases between. CDR3 length: 14 amino acids. The CDR3 bases are TGTGCCAGCAGCCGACAAGTCGGCACCGGGGAGCTGTTTTTT. Translation gives CASSRQVGTGELFF.

This clonotype was detected ten times or more. The germline gene is not matched at one end of the junction; a read error may be the cause. J is TRBJ2-7 and V is TRBV10-3; a weak D match, TRBD1 (6 bases). There are 14 residues in the CDR3. CDR1 and CDR2 from the germline V gene are ENHRY and SYGVKD. The DNA of the CDR3 is TGTGCCAGCAGTTACTCGACAGGCTCCTACGAGCAGTACTTC. This translates into CASSYSTGSYEQYF.

This clonotype was detected many times. The rearrangement uses TRBV19 and TRBJ1-1; tentatively, D is TRBD1 (5 bases). CDR1 is LNHDA and CDR2 is SQIVND in the germline V gene (reference sequence). There are 14 residues in the CDR3. The V end was cut by 7 bases, the J end by 3 bases, with 15 bases between. In DNA form, the CDR3 reads TGTGCCAGTACCCAAGGGGTAAGTGACACTGAAGCTTTCTTT. Residues: CASTQGVSDTEAFF.

In its sample, this clonotype was seen many times. The chain recombines TRBV12-3 or TRBV12-4 with TRBJ2-7; 8 bases fit TRBD1. The CDR3 loop spans 14 amino acids. The J segment lost 4 bases and the V segment lost 7 bases, leaving 9 bases of the junction unmatched. In nucleotides, the CDR3 is TGTGCCAGCACCCGGGGACAGGTGGGGTACGAGCAGTACTTC. Encoded protein: CASTRGQVGYEQYF.

This clonotype came up many times. The V and J genes are TRBV9 and TRBJ2-5, with TRBD1 matching over 12 bases. This CDR3 is built from 16 residues. Germline trimming cut 2 bases from V and 5 bases from J; bases unmatched to any gene: 7. Germline-derived CDR1 and CDR2 are SGDLS and YYNGEE. CDR3 residues: CASSVRGTGGGETQYF. CDR3 DNA sequence: TGTGCCAGCAGCGTCCGAGGGACAGGGGGCGGTGAGACCCAGTACTTC. Using reference TRBV9 and TRBJ2-5 for the parts outside the CDR3, the full variable domain is DSGVTQTPKHLITATGQRVTLRCSPRSGDLSVYWYQQSLDQGLQFLIQYYNGEERAKGNILERFSAQQFPDLHSELNLSSLELGDSALYFCASSVRGTGGGETQYFGPGTRLLVL.

As regards this clonotype: One end of the junction does not line up with germline, which may come from a read error. V gene TRBV10-3 combines with J gene TRBJ2-3; 8 nucleotides align to TRBD2. The CDR3 is 15 residues long. Germline V lookup: CDR1 ENHRY, CDR2 SYGVKD. The CDR3 bases are TGTGCCAGCAGTGAAGCAAGCGGGGGCGCCGGTACGCAGTATTTT. Its translation: CASSEASGGAGTQYF.